The TCR beta chain under discussion was sequenced for a study of blood T cell repertoires in COVID-19. This CDR3 is built from 16 residues. Germline loops: CDR1 WSHSY, CDR2 SAAADI. V was pared by 4 bases and J by 0 bases, with 15 bases between. Produced via immunoSEQ multiplex PCR; TCRdb's table is partial and in-frame only. This table has 200,000 to 300,000 clones, around nine tenths appearing once. This receptor was identified in a man under 40 with active or convalescent COVID-19. This chain links TRBV10-2 with TRBJ1-1; D perhaps matches TRBD1 (6 bases). Source material: peripheral blood. In nucleotides, the CDR3 is TGCGCCAGCAGTGGTCTATGGGGGGGCATGAACACTGAAGCTTTCTTT. As protein: CASSGLWGGMNTEAFF.